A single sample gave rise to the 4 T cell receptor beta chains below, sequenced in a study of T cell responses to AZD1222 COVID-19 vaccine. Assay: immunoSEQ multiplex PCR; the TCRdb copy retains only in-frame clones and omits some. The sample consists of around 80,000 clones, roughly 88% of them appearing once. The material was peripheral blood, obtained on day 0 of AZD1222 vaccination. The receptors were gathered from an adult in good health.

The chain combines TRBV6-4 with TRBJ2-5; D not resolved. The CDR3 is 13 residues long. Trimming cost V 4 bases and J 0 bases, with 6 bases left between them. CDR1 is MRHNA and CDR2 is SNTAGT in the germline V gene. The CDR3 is CASSVNHQETQYF. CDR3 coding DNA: TGTGCCAGCAGTGTCAACCACCAAGAGACCCAGTACTTC.

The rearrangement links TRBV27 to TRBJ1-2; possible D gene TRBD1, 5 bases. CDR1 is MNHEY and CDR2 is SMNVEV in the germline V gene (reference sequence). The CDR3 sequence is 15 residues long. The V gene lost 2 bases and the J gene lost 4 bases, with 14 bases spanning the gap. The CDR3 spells CASSLRGGGSYGYTF. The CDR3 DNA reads TGTGCCAGCAGTTTAAGGGGTGGTGGATCCTATGGCTACACCTTC.

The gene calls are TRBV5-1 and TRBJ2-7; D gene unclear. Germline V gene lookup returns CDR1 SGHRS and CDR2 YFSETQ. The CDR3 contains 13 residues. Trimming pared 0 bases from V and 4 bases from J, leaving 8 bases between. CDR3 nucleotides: TGCGCCAGCAGCTTGGGGGATGGGTACGAGCAGTACTTC. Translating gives CASSLGDGYEQYF.

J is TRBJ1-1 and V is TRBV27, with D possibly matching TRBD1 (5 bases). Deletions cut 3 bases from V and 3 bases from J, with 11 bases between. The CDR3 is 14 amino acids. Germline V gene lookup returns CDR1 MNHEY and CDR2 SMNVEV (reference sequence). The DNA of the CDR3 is TGTGCCAGCAGTTTCATCTGGGGGGACACTGAAGCTTTCTTT. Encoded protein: CASSFIWGDTEAFF.